Listed below are T cell receptor beta chains from one sample, sequenced in a study of T cell responses to AZD1222 COVID-19 vaccine. Libraries were prepared by immunoSEQ multiplex PCR; TCRdb keeps only in-frame clonotypes and omits some of them. The table includes around 58,000 clones, about 89% detected once. The material sequenced was peripheral blood, taken 28 days after the second AZD1222 dose. Source of these receptors: an adult who received the AZD1222 COVID-19 vaccine. The conserved cysteine and the conserved F or W are not part of the CDR3 here. Fields, in order: J gene, V gene, CDR3 protein.

TRBJ2-3 | TRBV7-9 | ASSRGGGRGTDTQY
TRBJ2-1 | TRBV19 | ASSMGTGSIYNEQF
TRBJ2-1 | TRBV11-3 | ASSPGEGASSYNEQF
TRBJ1-2 | TRBV19 | ASGTVEGVGGYT
TRBJ1-3 | TRBV7-2 | ASSQQIASGNTIY
TRBJ1-2 | TRBV11-2 | ASSLLTGVNYGYT
TRBJ1-6 | TRBV2 | ASSDTPDRGRSPLH
TRBJ2-5 | TRBV20-1 | SASFTGETQY
TRBJ2-7 | TRBV7-9 | ASSPYDYYEQY
TRBJ1-2 | TRBV6-4 | ASSVRPFGGTPLT
TRBJ2-7 | TRBV19 | ASSGRDHSYEQY
TRBJ2-1 | TRBV29-1 | SGTSYNEQF
TRBJ2-7 | TRBV3-1/TRBV3-2 | ASSRTGSYEQY
TRBJ2-5 | TRBV5-1 | ASSPGTTEETQY
TRBJ2-7 | TRBV4-1 | ASSQYLAGGPPSYEQY
TRBJ2-2 | TRBV12-5 | ASGERTGGGRDGELF
TRBJ2-5 | TRBV6-5 | ASRGLDRQETQY
TRBJ1-6 | TRBV6-5 | ASSTTGTHSPLH
TRBJ1-5 | TRBV5-1 | ASSSGTGGYDQPQH
TRBJ2-6 | TRBV7-8 | ASSPLTSGSAGANVLT
TRBJ1-1 | TRBV6-2/TRBV6-3 | ASSPRQTSNTEAF
TRBJ1-6 | TRBV6-5 | ASNSYNSPLH
TRBJ2-2 | TRBV7-2 | ASSSRGSAANTGELF
TRBJ2-1 | TRBV7-2 | ASSPRLAGIYNEQF
TRBJ1-3 | TRBV13 | ASSSGVSSGNTIY
TRBJ2-1 | TRBV5-6 | ASSLLFREDYNEQF
TRBJ2-3 | TRBV7-6 | ASSEGGLHKGTQY
TRBJ2-5 | TRBV5-4 | ASSLASGHQETQY
TRBJ2-7 | TRBV11-3 | ASSLSRLAYEQY
TRBJ1-5 | TRBV27 | ASSLSAGNQPQH
TRBJ2-2 | TRBV18 | ASSPQLAVNTGELF
TRBJ2-7 | TRBV5-1 | ASSFGGPDRDAYEQY
TRBJ2-3 | TRBV7-8 | ASSDPGTDTDTQY
TRBJ2-7 | TRBV10-3 | AISAGDEQY
TRBJ1-1 | TRBV6-5 | ASSRTVSTEAF
TRBJ1-5 | TRBV10-1 | ASRRRGDNQPQH
TRBJ2-1 | TRBV23-1 | ASSQSVRDSVRPDEQF
TRBJ1-1 | TRBV5-4 | ASSLDRGGAEAF
TRBJ2-7 | TRBV9 | ASSVADQSSYEQY
TRBJ1-2 | TRBV5-1 | ASSLGGGRYGYT
TRBJ2-1 | TRBV11-2 | ASSLDPPNTSGGGSNEQF
TRBJ2-2 | TRBV11-2 | ASSPRTGAYPNTGELF
TRBJ2-3 | TRBV30 | AWRTGPSTDTQY
TRBJ1-5 | TRBV7-6 | ASSELYSNQPQH
TRBJ1-2 | TRBV19 | ASSITGGGYGYT
TRBJ2-4 | TRBV27 | ASGLAGAQNIQY
TRBJ1-6 | TRBV27 | ASSYGNNSPLH
TRBJ2-1 | TRBV7-9 | ASSLVSVEQF